The sequence of this T cell receptor (beta chain) was determined in a study of shared clonotypes between healthy human individuals. Notes on the study in general: The sharing of 4.5% to 6.5% of naive CD4 clonotypes was seen across a handful of donors.

Everyone who donated was a Caucasian adult who lived in Nashville, Tennessee. Sequencing was performed with immunoSEQ multiplex PCR; in TCRdb, only in-frame clones are kept and a portion is missing. The sample shows 950,000 to 1,200,000 clones, 70% to 80% of them seen only once. There are a few counts of this clone. The antigen is unknown. V shed 3 bases and J shed 3 bases, with 12 bases lying between them. The CDR3 is 14 residues long. Germline V gene sequence: CDR1 SGHRS, CDR2 YFSETQ. Sequenced input: memory CD4+ T cells from PBMCs. As to subset: CD45RA-negative fraction. The chain links TRBV5-1 to TRBJ2-5; possible D gene TRBD1, 6 bases. The receptor was derived from a man younger than 35 in good health. Some clones in this sample may be carry-over from other donors' samples. This chain's CDR3 is CASSSLPGEETQYF. The DNA of the CDR3 is TGCGCCAGCAGCTCCCTACCAGGGGAAGAGACCCAGTACTTC.